The 21 T cell receptor beta chains presented below share a single source sample, sequenced in a study of patients and donors after allogeneic stem cell transplantation. MiXCR was run by TCRdb on the RT-PCR reads, yielding one entry per CDR3 protein. The sample includes approximately 60,000 distinct CDR3 sequences, about 14% of them seen just once. Material: blood, either unsorted or a sorted T cell fraction (not recorded which). These receptors were obtained from a human donor who was either an allogeneic HSCT recipient or a stem cell or donor lymphocyte infusion donor (not recorded which). It is not recorded whose cells these are; they may come from a transplant donor.

To note about this clonotype: Just one base apart from a much larger clone, this may be a read error. This chain connects TRBV7-2 to TRBJ1-2; TRBD1 matches 7 bases. This CDR3 is 15 amino acids long. The germline V gene encodes CDR1 SGHTA and CDR2 FQGNSA. J gave up 8 bases and V 5 bases, and 14 bases lay outside the gene matches. The CDR3 DNA reads TGTGCCAGCAGCACTCGGGGCAGGGGGTTGGAAGGCTACACCTTC. Its protein is CASSTRGRGLEGYTF.

This clonotype came up a few times. The J gene is TRBJ2-7, the V gene TRBV5-1, with 7 bases identical to TRBD2. CDR1 is SGHRS and CDR2 is YFSETQ in the germline V gene. CDR3 length: 13 amino acids. The V and J ends lost 4 bases and 3 bases, in that order; junction bases with no gene match: 4. This CDR3 reads CASSPGLGYEQYF. The CDR3 coding sequence is TGCGCCAGCAGCCCCGGACTAGGCTACGAGCAGTACTTC.

This clonotype was counted only a few times. The J gene is TRBJ2-1, the V gene TRBV6-1, with D perhaps given as TRBD1 or TRBD2 (5 bases each). Trimming took 6 bases from V and 0 from J, leaving 12 bases between them. Germline CDR1 is MNHNS and CDR2 is SASEGT. The CDR3 is made up of 15 amino acids. The CDR3 sequence is CASSPGTRSYNEQFF. CDR3 sequence (DNA): TGTGCCAGCAGCCCGGGGACCCGCTCCTACAATGAGCAGTTCTTC.

This clonotype appeared a few times. The CDR3 is CASSPGASNEQFF. The CDR3 DNA reads TGTGCCAGCAGCCCCGGGGCTTCCAATGAGCAGTTCTTC. The rearrangement links TRBV12-3 or TRBV12-4 to TRBJ2-1; D may be TRBD1 or TRBD2 (5 bases each). This CDR3 region has 13 residues. Trimming removed 6 bases from V and 6 bases from J, with 12 bases in between.

The CDR3 protein is CASSVARLAGFYEQYF. CDR3 DNA sequence: TGTGCCAGCAGCGTAGCGAGGCTAGCGGGATTCTACGAGCAGTACTTC. This chain connects TRBV9 to TRBJ2-7, with 9 positions matching TRBD2. This CDR3 comprises 16 residues. The V segment lost 0 bases and the J segment 3 bases; nucleotides outside the gene matches: 7. Germline values: CDR1 SGDLS, CDR2 YYNGEE.

The rearrangement uses TRBV20-1 and TRBJ2-7, with D tentatively TRBD2 (6 bases). The ends were cut back, 3 bases at V and 1 base at J, with 13 bases in the middle. Germline lookup yields CDR1 DFQATT and CDR2 SNEGSKA (reference sequence). The CDR3 is made up of 14 amino acids. CDR3 sequence reads: CSARPGGMSYEQYF. The DNA of the CDR3 is TGCAGTGCTAGGCCCGGCGGGATGTCCTACGAGCAGTACTTC.

The rearrangement links TRBV3-1 to TRBJ2-1, with D possibly matching TRBD2 (5 bases). Germline CDR1 LGHDT, CDR2 YNNKEL (reference sequence). Trimming shortened V by 2 bases and J by 7 bases, and 21 bases separated the two germline ends. CDR3 length: 17 residues. The CDR3 region is CASSQPRLPLVGNEQFF. DNA of the CDR3: TGTGCCAGCAGCCAACCTCGACTACCCCTGGTAGGTAATGAGCAGTTCTTC.

The chain links TRBV27 to TRBJ2-2; D uncertain. The CDR3 consists of 15 residues. V lost 4 bases and J lost 4, with 13 bases in between. Per the germline V gene, CDR1 is MNHEY and CDR2 is SMNVEV (reference sequence). CDR3 in DNA: TGTGCCAGCAGTTCCAGATCCACGGGCACCGGGGAGCTGTTTTTT. Translated, it gives CASSSRSTGTGELFF.

V is TRBV5-4 and J is TRBJ2-1, with 12 bases fitting TRBD2. The V gene end was trimmed by 4 bases and the J gene end by 7 bases; junction bases not matched to a gene: 6. Germline V lookup: CDR1 SGHNT, CDR2 YYREEE (reference sequence). The CDR3 totals 15 residues. The CDR3 DNA reads as TGTGCCAGCAGCCGTCTAGCGGGAGGGGTAAATGAGCAGTTCTTC. Translation: CASSRLAGGVNEQFF.

This clonotype was picked up a small number of times. This chain links TRBV20-1 with TRBJ2-4; 7 bases align to TRBD2. The CDR3 is made up of 16 amino acids. The J segment lost 3 bases and the V segment lost 3 bases, leaving 11 bases of the junction unmatched. Germline CDR1 reads DFQATT; CDR2 reads SNEGSKA (reference sequence). The CDR3 DNA reads as TGCAGTGCTAGTGGACACTGGCCGGGAGGCAAAAACATTCAGTACTTC. Its protein product is CSASGHWPGGKNIQYF.

This clonotype was observed a handful of times. This chain links TRBV5-6 with TRBJ2-7; TRBD1 or TRBD2 may be the D gene (6 bases each). CDR1 SGHDT and CDR2 YYEEEE come from the germline V gene. This CDR3 is 16 amino acids long. V lost 6 bases, J lost 3 bases, and 22 bases lay in between. The CDR3: CASTWGAGGQLYEQYF. DNA of the CDR3: TGTGCCAGCACCTGGGGGGCGGGCGGGCAACTCTACGAGCAGTACTTC.

To note about this clonotype: A clone one base away is much larger, so this may be a read error. A read error is likely, as this CDR3 ends without the conserved phenylalanine or tryptophan. This chain uses TRBV7-9 with TRBJ1-1; D remains ambiguous. The CDR3 is 11 amino acids. The germline CDR1 and CDR2 sequences are SEHNR and FQNEAQ (reference sequence). Trimming pared 8 bases from V and 7 bases from J, leaving 11 bases between. For the CDR3, the DNA is TGTGCCAGCGAGAGGCCGGTTGAAGCTTTCTTG. Protein product: CASERPVEAFL.

This clonotype has at least ten counts. The genes are TRBV25-1 and TRBJ2-1; D is perhaps TRBD1 (5 bases). Trimming stripped 4 bases from V and 4 bases from J, with 8 bases between. The CDR3 totals 13 residues. Germline CDR1 and CDR2: MGHDK and SYGVNS. CDR3: CASSVTEYNEQFF. The DNA for the CDR3 is TGTGCCAGCAGTGTGACAGAATACAATGAGCAGTTCTTC.

In DNA form, the CDR3 reads TGCAGTGCTAGTCTCACGAACACTGAAGCTTTCTTT. Translated, it gives CSASLTNTEAFF. The J gene is TRBJ1-1, the V gene TRBV20-1; no clear D gene. The CDR3 covers 12 residues. The V end lost 3 bases, the J end lost 1 base, and 6 bases lay between the germline ends. Germline lookup yields CDR1 DFQATT and CDR2 SNEGSKA (reference sequence).

This clonotype was seen more than once but under ten times. V and J are TRBV2 and TRBJ1-3, with 8 bases aligning to TRBD1. The V and J ends lost 8 bases and 4 bases, in that order; junction bases with no gene match: 7. Germline-derived CDR1 and CDR2 are SNHLY and FYNNEI. The CDR3 extends over 14 amino acids. The CDR3 coding sequence is TGTGCCAGCCGGGACAGGTCAGAAGGAAACACCATATATTTT. Translation gives CASRDRSEGNTIYF.

This clonotype has a handful of counts. The chain employs TRBV7-9 and TRBJ2-7, with 7 bases matching TRBD2. Germline values: CDR1 SEHNR, CDR2 FQNEAQ (reference sequence). The ends lost 5 bases at V and 4 bases at J; junction bases unmatched: 8. The CDR3 covers 14 residues. The CDR3 is CASSPRTSWYEQYF. DNA of the CDR3: TGTGCCAGCAGCCCCCGGACTAGTTGGTACGAGCAGTACTTC.

This clonotype was counted at least ten times. The V gene is TRBV6-5, the J gene TRBJ2-1; TRBD2 might be the D (6 bases). This CDR3 comprises 12 residues. CDR1 is MNHEY and CDR2 is SVGAGI in the germline V gene. Trimming took off 2 bases at V and 15 bases at J, with 14 bases between the two ends. The CDR3: CASSYDRERPFF. CDR3 bases: TGTGCCAGCAGTTACGACCGGGAGCGTCCGTTCTTC.

This clonotype was recorded at least ten times. V is TRBV6-5 and J is TRBJ1-6; TRBD1 matches at 7 bases. Germline V gene data show CDR1 as MNHEY and CDR2 as SVGAGI. After removal of 6 bases from V and 5 bases from J, the junction contained 4 bases not matched to a gene. There are 14 residues in the CDR3. The CDR3 bases are TGTGCCAGCAGAGATACAGGGGATAATTCACCCCTCCACTTT. It translates to CASRDTGDNSPLHF.

This clonotype was seen a handful of times. The chain employs TRBV7-6 and TRBJ2-7; D may match TRBD1 or TRBD2 (5 bases each). The CDR3 is made up of 15 amino acids. Trimming removed 3 bases from V and 5 bases from J, with 17 bases in between. Germline V gene data show CDR1 as SGHVS and CDR2 as FNYEAQ. As DNA, the CDR3 is TGTGCCAGCAGCTTCGGGACGTTCGGGTTGGACGAGCAGTACTTC. Protein sequence: CASSFGTFGLDEQYF. The full variable domain, completed using reference TRBV7-6 and TRBJ2-7, is GAGVSQSPRYKVTKRGQDVALRCDPISGHVSLYWYRQALGQGPEFLTYFNYEAQQDKSGLPNDRFSAERPEGSISTLTIQRTEQRDSAMYRCASSFGTFGLDEQYFGPGTRLTVT.

This clonotype was observed at least ten times. The V gene is TRBV6-5, the J gene TRBJ2-7; unclear D gene. V was cut by 0 bases and J by 2 bases, with 8 bases left in between. The length of the CDR3 is 14 residues. Germline values: CDR1 MNHEY, CDR2 SVGAGI. The chain's CDR3 is CASSYSAGPYEQYF. Here the CDR3 DNA reads TGTGCCAGCAGTTACTCAGCAGGCCCCTACGAGCAGTACTTC.

V is TRBV27 and J is TRBJ2-3, with a tentative D call TRBD2 (5 bases). V was clipped by 5 bases and J by 0 bases, with 18 bases between them. Germline CDR1 is MNHEY and CDR2 is SMNVEV (reference sequence). This CDR3 has 17 residues. The CDR3 sequence is CASSDSAVAFSTDTQYF. The CDR3 DNA reads as TGTGCCAGCAGTGACTCGGCAGTAGCGTTTAGCACAGATACGCAGTATTTT.